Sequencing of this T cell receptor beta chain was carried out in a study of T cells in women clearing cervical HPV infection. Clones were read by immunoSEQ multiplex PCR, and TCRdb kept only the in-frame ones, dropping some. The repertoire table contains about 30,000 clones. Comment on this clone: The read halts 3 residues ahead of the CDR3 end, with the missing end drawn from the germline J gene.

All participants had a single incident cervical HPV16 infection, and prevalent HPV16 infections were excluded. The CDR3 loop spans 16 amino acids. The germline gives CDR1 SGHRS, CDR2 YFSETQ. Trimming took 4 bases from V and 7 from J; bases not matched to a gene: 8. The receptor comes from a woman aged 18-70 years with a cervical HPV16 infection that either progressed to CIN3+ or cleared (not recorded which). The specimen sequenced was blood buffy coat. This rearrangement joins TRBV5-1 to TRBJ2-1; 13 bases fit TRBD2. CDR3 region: CASSLGTSGTQNEQFF. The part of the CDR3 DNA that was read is TGCGCCAGCAGCCTCGGGACTAGCGGGACACAAAATGAG. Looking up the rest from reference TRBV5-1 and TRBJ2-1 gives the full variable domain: KAGVTQTPRYLIKTRGQQVTLSCSPISGHRSVSWYQQTPGQGLQFLFEYFSETQRNKGNFPGRFSGRQFSNSRSEMNVSTLELGDSALYLCASSLGTSGTQNEQFFGPGTRLTVL.